This note documents a single T cell receptor beta chain sequence. Its antigen is still unknown. The data derive from a study of response to subunit inactivated influenza vaccine. Study observations and caveats: With each seasonal influenza vaccination, the authors suggested, few new T cells are recruited.

Unmatched junction bases numbered 9, after V lost 3 bases and J lost 0 bases. This CDR3 has 18 amino acids. Germline CDR1 reads DFQATT; CDR2 reads SNEGSKA (reference sequence). From the RT-PCR reads, TCRdb called clonotypes with MiXCR, one entry per CDR3 protein. The sample lists 450,000 to 550,000 distinct CDR3 sequences, around 25% occurring once. The J gene is TRBJ2-1, the V gene TRBV20-1, with TRBD2 matching over 12 bases. The TCR originated in a man aged 45-65 years who received an inactivated influenza vaccine. Specimen: CD4+ T cells sorted from PBMCs, collected roughly 5 days after vaccination. CDR3 amino acids: CSASNLAGGGSSYNEQFF. Here the CDR3 DNA reads TGCAGTGCTAGTAACCTAGCGGGAGGGGGGAGCTCCTACAATGAGCAGTTCTTC.